Listed below are T cell receptor beta chains from one sample, sequenced in a study of CD8+ T cells in alopecia areata. TCRdb's table, derived via immunoSEQ multiplex PCR, lists solely in-frame clones and lacks some. This table holds some 150,000 clones, about 85% found once. Sequencing was performed on CD8+ T cells sorted from blood, taken at week 4, from a patient treated with tofacitinib. The receptors here all came from a human donor with alopecia areata. CDR3s include the opening cysteine and the closing phenylalanine or tryptophan. The D gene is left open where the match is weak. Clone size is shown for a subset of rows, as once, few, many or a class of expanded clone.

V gene: TRBV4-1
J gene: TRBJ2-2
clone size: NA
D gene: NA
CDR3 length: 14
CDR3 protein: CASSQDRATGELFF
CDR3 DNA: TGCGCCAGCAGCCAAGACAGGGCCACCGGGGAGCTGTTTTTT

V gene: TRBV16
J gene: TRBJ1-2
clone size: NA
D gene: NA
CDR3 length: 15
CDR3 protein: CASSHSVQGNYGYTF
CDR3 DNA: TGTGCCAGCAGCCATTCCGTACAGGGCAACTATGGCTACACCTTC

V gene: TRBV2
J gene: TRBJ1-2
clone size: once
D gene: NA
CDR3 length: 13
CDR3 protein: CASSGAQLYGYTF
CDR3 DNA: TGTGCCAGCAGTGGGGCACAGCTCTATGGCTACACCTTC

V gene: TRBV10-3
J gene: TRBJ2-7
clone size: few
D gene: TRBD2
CDR3 length: 15
CDR3 protein: CAIGRLAEFSYEQYF
CDR3 DNA: TGTGCCATCGGACGACTAGCGGAATTCTCCTACGAGCAGTACTTC

V gene: TRBV30
J gene: TRBJ2-1
clone size: NA
D gene: NA
CDR3 length: 13
CDR3 protein: CACETRRDNEQFF
CDR3 DNA: TGTGCCTGTGAGACTAGGAGGGACAATGAGCAGTTCTTC

V gene: TRBV19
J gene: TRBJ2-1
clone size: NA
D gene: TRBD2
CDR3 length: 15
CDR3 protein: CASSIGGSPYNEQFF
CDR3 DNA: TGTGCCAGTAGTATAGGCGGGAGTCCCTACAATGAGCAGTTCTTC

V gene: TRBV29-1
J gene: TRBJ2-1
clone size: NA
D gene: TRBD2
CDR3 length: 15
CDR3 protein: CSGSPGTSGYNEQFF
CDR3 DNA: TGCAGCGGGAGCCCCGGGACTAGCGGCTACAATGAGCAGTTCTTC

V gene: TRBV29-1
J gene: TRBJ2-7
clone size: NA
D gene: TRBD1
CDR3 length: 16
CDR3 protein: CSALPQQGNSIYEQYF
CDR3 DNA: TGCAGCGCCCTACCCCAACAGGGGAATTCCATCTACGAGCAGTACTTC

V gene: TRBV27
J gene: TRBJ2-7
clone size: NA
D gene: TRBD1
CDR3 length: 15
CDR3 protein: CASSIAGQGIVEQYF
CDR3 DNA: TGTGCCAGCAGTATCGCAGGACAGGGTATTGTGGAGCAGTACTTC

V gene: TRBV4-1
J gene: TRBJ2-3
clone size: NA
D gene: TRBD2
CDR3 length: 16
CDR3 protein: CASSQGLAGYTDTQYF
CDR3 DNA: TGCGCCAGCAGCCAAGGACTAGCGGGCTACACAGATACGCAGTATTTT

V gene: TRBV10-2
J gene: TRBJ1-1
clone size: NA
D gene: NA
CDR3 length: 14
CDR3 protein: CASKETGPGSQAFF
CDR3 DNA: TGCGCCAGCAAAGAGACGGGGCCCGGCTCTCAAGCTTTCTTT

V gene: TRBV12-5
J gene: TRBJ1-1
clone size: NA
D gene: TRBD1
CDR3 length: 16
CDR3 protein: CASGLLGGTGRAEAFF
CDR3 DNA: TGTGCTAGTGGTTTGCTAGGGGGGACAGGGCGGGCTGAAGCTTTCTTT

V gene: TRBV10-3
J gene: TRBJ2-7
clone size: once
D gene: NA
CDR3 length: 14
CDR3 protein: CAISELSNEPEQYF
CDR3 DNA: TGTGCCATCAGTGAATTAAGCAACGAGCCCGAGCAGTACTTC

V gene: TRBV29-1
J gene: TRBJ2-5
clone size: NA
D gene: TRBD1
CDR3 length: 14
CDR3 protein: CSAAGQGAEETQYF
CDR3 DNA: TGCAGCGCCGCGGGACAGGGGGCAGAAGAGACCCAGTACTTC

V gene: TRBV7-2
J gene: TRBJ1-6
clone size: NA
D gene: NA
CDR3 length: 14
CDR3 protein: CASSLEGGLSPLHF
CDR3 DNA: TGTGCCAGCAGCTTAGAGGGTGGCCTTTCACCCCTCCACTTT

V gene: TRBV7-9
J gene: TRBJ2-7
clone size: NA
D gene: TRBD1
CDR3 length: 14
CDR3 protein: CASSSTGGYGEQYF
CDR3 DNA: TGTGCCAGCAGCTCGACAGGGGGCTATGGCGAGCAGTACTTC

V gene: TRBV27
J gene: TRBJ2-7
clone size: NA
D gene: NA
CDR3 length: 14
CDR3 protein: CASSLAFSSYEQYF
CDR3 DNA: TGTGCCAGCAGTCTAGCGTTTAGCTCCTACGAGCAGTACTTC

V gene: TRBV9
J gene: TRBJ2-4
clone size: NA
D gene: TRBD2
CDR3 length: 16
CDR3 protein: CASSAPSGSSANIQYF
CDR3 DNA: TGTGCCAGCAGCGCTCCTAGCGGCTCGAGTGCGAACATTCAGTACTTC

V gene: TRBV30
J gene: TRBJ1-2
clone size: NA
D gene: NA
CDR3 length: 14
CDR3 protein: CAWSGLGPWGGYTF
CDR3 DNA: TGTGCCTGGAGTGGTCTGGGCCCCTGGGGTGGCTACACCTTC

V gene: TRBV5-4
J gene: TRBJ2-7
clone size: NA
D gene: NA
CDR3 length: 13
CDR3 protein: CASSRQLSLEQYF
CDR3 DNA: TGTGCCAGCAGCCGACAGCTAAGTCTCGAGCAGTACTTC

V gene: TRBV7-9
J gene: TRBJ2-1
clone size: few
D gene: NA
CDR3 length: 13
CDR3 protein: CASDESSYNEQFF
CDR3 DNA: TGTGCCTCAGACGAGAGCTCCTACAATGAGCAGTTCTTC

V gene: TRBV9
J gene: TRBJ1-1
clone size: once
D gene: NA
CDR3 length: 15
CDR3 protein: CASSPAGAANTEAFF
CDR3 DNA: TGTGCCAGCAGCCCCGCGGGAGCGGCGAACACTGAAGCTTTCTTT